This T cell receptor beta chain was retrieved from a study of blood T cells in healthy people across ages. There are 15 residues in the CDR3. Germline V lookup: CDR1 MNHEY, CDR2 SVGAGI. With a J-beta primer mix and a sample-barcoded 5' primer, a second PCR ran 7 to 11 cycles. Each cDNA molecule received a tag from a template-switch adaptor that had 12 random nucleotides. MiXCR, applied by TCRdb to the 5' RACE reads, yields one record per CDR3 protein. Here the sample spans hundreds of thousands of distinct CDR3 sequences, 45% to 60% being singletons. Collection of roughly 9.8 milliliters of peripheral blood was performed for each donor. There were at least 5 micrograms of total RNA extracted from every sample. With respect to this clonotype: Germline and junction disagree at one end, which may indicate a read error.

The gene calls are TRBV6-5 and TRBJ2-2; weak D call: TRBD1 (6 bases). This sequence was found in an elderly woman in good health. Sample: blood. The CDR3 region is CAGSYYNRVTGELFF. The CDR3 DNA is TGTGCCGGCAGTTACTACAACAGGGTAACCGGGGAGTTGTTTTTT.